This T cell receptor (beta chain) is drawn from a study of early T cells in non-severe SARS-CoV-2 infection. TCRdb re-analysed the 5' RACE reads in MiXCR, keeping a single row per CDR3 protein. The repertoire holds approximately 48,000 distinct CDR3 sequences, with about 6.3% as singletons. The origin of this receptor is an adult who was a healthcare worker with PCR-confirmed SARS-CoV-2 infection or an uninfected control (not recorded which). Here the sequenced sample was whole blood, taken at baseline.

CDR3 protein: CSAREARQGAYEQYF. DNA of the CDR3: TGCAGTGCTAGAGAGGCGAGGCAGGGGGCTTACGAGCAGTACTTC. This chain connects TRBV20-1 to TRBJ2-7; 8 bases agree with TRBD1. Trimming at V came to 0 bases and at J to 4 bases, leaving 8 bases not matched to a gene. Germline V gene data show CDR1 as DFQATT and CDR2 as SNEGSKA (reference sequence). The CDR3 is made up of 15 amino acids.